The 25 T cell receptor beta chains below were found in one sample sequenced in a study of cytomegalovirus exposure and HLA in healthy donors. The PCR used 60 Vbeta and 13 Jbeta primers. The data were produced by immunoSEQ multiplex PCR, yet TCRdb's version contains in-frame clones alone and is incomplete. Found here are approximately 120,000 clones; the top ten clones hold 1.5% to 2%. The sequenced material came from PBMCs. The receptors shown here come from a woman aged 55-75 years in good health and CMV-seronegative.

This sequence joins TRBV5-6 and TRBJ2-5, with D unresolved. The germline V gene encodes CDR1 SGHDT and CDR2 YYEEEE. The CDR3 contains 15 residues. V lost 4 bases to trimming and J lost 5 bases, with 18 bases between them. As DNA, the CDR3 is TGTGCCAGCAGCCCTAATCCGAACCCCCGGGAGACCCAGTACTTC. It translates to CASSPNPNPRETQYF.

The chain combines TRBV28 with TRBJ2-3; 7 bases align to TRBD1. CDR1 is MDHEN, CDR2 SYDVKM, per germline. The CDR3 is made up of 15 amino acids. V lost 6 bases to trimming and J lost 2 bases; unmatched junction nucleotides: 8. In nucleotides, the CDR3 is TGTGCCAGCAGGAAGGGGGACAGATCCACAGATACGCAGTATTTT. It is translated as CASRKGDRSTDTQYF. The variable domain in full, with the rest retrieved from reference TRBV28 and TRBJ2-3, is DVKVTQSSRYLVKRTGEKVFLECVQDMDHENMFWYRQDPGLGLRLIYFSYDVKMKEKGDIPEGYSVSREKKERFSLILESASTNQTSMYLCASRKGDRSTDTQYFGPGTRLTVL.

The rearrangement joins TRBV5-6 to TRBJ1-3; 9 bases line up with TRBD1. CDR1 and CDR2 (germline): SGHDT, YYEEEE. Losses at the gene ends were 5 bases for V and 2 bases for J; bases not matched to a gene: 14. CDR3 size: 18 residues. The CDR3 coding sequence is TGTGCCAGCAGTTCTAGTCTCGGGACAGGGAAACCTGGAAACACCATATATTTT. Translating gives CASSSSLGTGKPGNTIYF.

This CDR3 reads CASRDGQGGYGYTF. The CDR3 DNA sequence: TGTGCCAGCAGAGACGGGCAGGGGGGTTATGGCTACACCTTC. The V gene is TRBV2, the J gene TRBJ1-2; 7 bases are shared with TRBD1. The V gene's germline CDR1 is SNHLY and CDR2 FYNNEI. The junction had 9 bases not matched to a gene; V was cut back by 6 bases and J by 5 bases. This CDR3 is 14 amino acids long. The full variable domain, with the rest looked up from reference TRBV2 and TRBJ1-2, is EPEVTQTPSHQVTQMGQEVILRCVPISNHLYFYWYRQILGQKVEFLVSFYNNEISEKSEIFDDQFSVERPDGSNFTLKIRSTKLEDSAMYFCASRDGQGGYGYTFGSGTRLTVV.

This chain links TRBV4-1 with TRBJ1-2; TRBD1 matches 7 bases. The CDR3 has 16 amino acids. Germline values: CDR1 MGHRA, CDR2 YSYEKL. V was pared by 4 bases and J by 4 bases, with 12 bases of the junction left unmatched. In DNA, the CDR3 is TGCGCCAGCAGCCCCTCAACCATGGACAGGTTCTATGGCTACACCTTC. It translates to CASSPSTMDRFYGYTF.

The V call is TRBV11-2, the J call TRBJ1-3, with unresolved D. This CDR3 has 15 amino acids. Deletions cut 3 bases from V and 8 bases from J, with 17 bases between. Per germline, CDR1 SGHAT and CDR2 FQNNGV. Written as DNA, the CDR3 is TGTGCCAGCAGCTTCCCCCCCCCGGGAGGAGACACCATATATTTT. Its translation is CASSFPPPGGDTIYF.

The CDR3 nucleotides are TGTGCCAGCAGTTACGGCCGCGGAACCTACAATGAGCAGTTCTTC. Its translation: CASSYGRGTYNEQFF. The chain recombines TRBV6-5 with TRBJ2-1; D uncertain. The CDR3 extends over 15 amino acids. V was cut by 2 bases and J by 2 bases, with 10 bases left in between. In germline, CDR1 is MNHEY, CDR2 SVGAGI.

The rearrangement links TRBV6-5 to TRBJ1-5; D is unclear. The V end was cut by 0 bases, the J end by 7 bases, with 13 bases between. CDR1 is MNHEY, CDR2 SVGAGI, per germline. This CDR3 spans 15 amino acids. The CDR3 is CASSYSAGEFQPQHF. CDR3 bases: TGTGCCAGCAGTTACTCGGCCGGGGAGTTCCAGCCCCAGCATTTT.

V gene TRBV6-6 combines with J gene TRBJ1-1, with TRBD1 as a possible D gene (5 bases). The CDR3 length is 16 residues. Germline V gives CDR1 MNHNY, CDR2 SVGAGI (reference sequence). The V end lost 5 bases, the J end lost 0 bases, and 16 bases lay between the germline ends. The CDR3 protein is CASSAPPGGLNTEAFF. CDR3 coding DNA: TGTGCCAGCAGTGCCCCTCCGGGGGGGTTGAACACTGAAGCTTTCTTT.

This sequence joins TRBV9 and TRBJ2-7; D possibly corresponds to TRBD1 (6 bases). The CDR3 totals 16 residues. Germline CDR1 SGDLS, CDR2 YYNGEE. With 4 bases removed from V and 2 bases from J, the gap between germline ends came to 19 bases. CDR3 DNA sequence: TGTGCCAGCAGCCCTTTGGGGACACATAAACCCTACGAGCAGTACTTC. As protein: CASSPLGTHKPYEQYF.

CDR3 amino acids: CASSLKTSGPYEQYF. The CDR3 bases are TGTGCCAGCAGCTTAAAAACTAGCGGGCCCTACGAGCAGTACTTC. This chain connects TRBV7-2 to TRBJ2-7; 9 bases match TRBD2. The CDR3 is made up of 15 amino acids. Germline CDR1 and CDR2: SGHTA and FQGNSA. The V segment lost 2 bases and the J segment 2 bases; nucleotides outside the gene matches: 4.

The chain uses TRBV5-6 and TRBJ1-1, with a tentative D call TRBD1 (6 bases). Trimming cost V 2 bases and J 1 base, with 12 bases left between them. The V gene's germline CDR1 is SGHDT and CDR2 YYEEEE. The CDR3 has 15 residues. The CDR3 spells CASSFNRERNTEAFF. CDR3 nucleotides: TGTGCCAGCAGCTTTAACAGGGAGAGGAACACTGAAGCTTTCTTT.

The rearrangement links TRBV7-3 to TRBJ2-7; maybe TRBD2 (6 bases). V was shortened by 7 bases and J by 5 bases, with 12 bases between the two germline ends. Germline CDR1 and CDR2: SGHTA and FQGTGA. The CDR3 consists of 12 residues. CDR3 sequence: CASTKWGDEQYF. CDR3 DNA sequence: TGTGCCAGCACCAAATGGGGGGACGAGCAGTACTTC.

Written as DNA, the CDR3 is TGTGCCAGCAGAGGGGACAGGCGTAATGAAAAACTGTTTTTT. It is translated as CASRGDRRNEKLFF. The chain joins TRBV7-8 to TRBJ1-4; 8 bases fit TRBD1. There are 14 residues in the CDR3. From germline, CDR1 is SGHVS and CDR2 FQNEAQ. The trim removed 6 bases at V and 4 bases at J, leaving 4 bases unmatched. The complete variable domain, with remaining parts taken from reference TRBV7-8 and TRBJ1-4, reads GAGVSQSPRYKVAKRGQDVALRCDPISGHVSLFWYQQALGQGPEFLTYFQNEAQLDKSGLPSDRFFAERPEGSVSTLKIQRTQQEDSAVYLCASRGDRRNEKLFFGSGTQLSVL.

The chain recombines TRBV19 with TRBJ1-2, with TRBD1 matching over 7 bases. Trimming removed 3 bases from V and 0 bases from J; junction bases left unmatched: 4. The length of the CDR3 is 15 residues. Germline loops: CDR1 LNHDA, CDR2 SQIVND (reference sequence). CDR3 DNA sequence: TGTGCCAGTAGTATTTTGGGACAGTCTAACTATGGCTACACCTTC. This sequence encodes CASSILGQSNYGYTF.

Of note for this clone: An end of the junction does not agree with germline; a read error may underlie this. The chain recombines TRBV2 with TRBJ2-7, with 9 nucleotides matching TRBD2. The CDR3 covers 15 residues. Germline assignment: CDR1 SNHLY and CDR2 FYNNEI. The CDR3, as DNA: TGTGCCAGCAGCCATGGGCGGGAGGGCCCCTATGAGCAGTACTTC. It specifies CASSHGREGPYEQYF. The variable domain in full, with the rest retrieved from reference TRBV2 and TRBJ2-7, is EPEVTQTPSHQVTQMGQEVILRCVPISNHLYFYWYRQILGQKVEFLVSFYNNEISEKSEIFDDQFSVERPDGSNFTLKIRSTKLEDSAMYFCASSHGREGPYEQYFGPGTRLTVT.

The CDR3: CATNRDRDNEQYF. The CDR3 nucleotides are TGTGCCACCAACCGGGACAGGGATAACGAGCAGTACTTC. V usage is TRBV2 and J usage is TRBJ2-7; 9 bases are a match to TRBD1. Trimming cost V 10 bases and J 5 bases; bases outside gene matches: 9. CDR3 length equals 13 residues. The germline V gene has CDR1 SNHLY and CDR2 FYNNEI.

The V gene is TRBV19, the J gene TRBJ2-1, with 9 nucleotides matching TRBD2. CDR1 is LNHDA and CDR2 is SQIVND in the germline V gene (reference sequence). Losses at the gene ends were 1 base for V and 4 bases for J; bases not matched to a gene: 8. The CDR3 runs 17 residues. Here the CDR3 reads CASSIVRAGGSYNEQFF. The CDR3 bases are TGTGCCAGTAGTATAGTGAGGGCGGGGGGGTCTTACAATGAGCAGTTCTTC.

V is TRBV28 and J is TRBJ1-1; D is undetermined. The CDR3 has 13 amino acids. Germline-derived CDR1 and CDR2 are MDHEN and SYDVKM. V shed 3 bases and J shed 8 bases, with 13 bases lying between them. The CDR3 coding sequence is TGTGCCAGCAGTTTCCTTGGGCGCGGGGAAGCTTTCTTT. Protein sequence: CASSFLGRGEAFF.

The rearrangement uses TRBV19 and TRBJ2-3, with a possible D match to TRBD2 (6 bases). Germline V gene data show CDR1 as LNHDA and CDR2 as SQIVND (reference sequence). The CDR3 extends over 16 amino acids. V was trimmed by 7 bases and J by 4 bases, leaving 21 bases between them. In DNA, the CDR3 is TGTGCCAGTATCCCGGCAGGCGCCCCGGGGGCAGATACGCAGTATTTT. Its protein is CASIPAGAPGADTQYF.

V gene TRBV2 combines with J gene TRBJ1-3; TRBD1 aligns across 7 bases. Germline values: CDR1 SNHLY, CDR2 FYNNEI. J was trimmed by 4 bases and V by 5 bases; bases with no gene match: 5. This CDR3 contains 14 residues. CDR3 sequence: CASSTLQGGNTIYF. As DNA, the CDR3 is TGTGCCAGCAGTACCCTACAGGGGGGAAACACCATATATTTT.

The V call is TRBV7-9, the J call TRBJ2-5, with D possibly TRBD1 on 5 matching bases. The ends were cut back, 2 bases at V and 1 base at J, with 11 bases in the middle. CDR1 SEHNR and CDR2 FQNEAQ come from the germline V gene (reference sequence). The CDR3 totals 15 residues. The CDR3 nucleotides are TGTGCCAGCAGCTTAAACTGGGGCTCCCAAGAGACCCAGTACTTC. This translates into CASSLNWGSQETQYF.

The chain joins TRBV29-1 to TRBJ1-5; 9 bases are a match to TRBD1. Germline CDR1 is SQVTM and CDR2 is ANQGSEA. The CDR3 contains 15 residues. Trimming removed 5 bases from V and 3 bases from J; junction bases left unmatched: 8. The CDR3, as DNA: TGCAGCGTTTCCTCCGGGACAGGGCACAATCAGCCCCAGCATTTT. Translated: CSVSSGTGHNQPQHF.

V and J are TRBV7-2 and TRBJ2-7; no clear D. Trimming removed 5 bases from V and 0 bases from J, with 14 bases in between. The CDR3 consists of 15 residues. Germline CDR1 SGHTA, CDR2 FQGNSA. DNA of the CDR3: TGTGCCAGCAGCCCCCGAGCGTCGAGCTCCTACGAGCAGTACTTC. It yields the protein CASSPRASSSYEQYF. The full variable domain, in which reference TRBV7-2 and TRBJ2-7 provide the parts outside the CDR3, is GAGVSQSPSNKVTEKGKDVELRCDPISGHTALYWYRQSLGQGLEFLIYFQGNSAPDKSGLPSDRFSAERTGGSVSTLTIQRTQQEDSAVYLCASSPRASSSYEQYFGPGTRLTVT.

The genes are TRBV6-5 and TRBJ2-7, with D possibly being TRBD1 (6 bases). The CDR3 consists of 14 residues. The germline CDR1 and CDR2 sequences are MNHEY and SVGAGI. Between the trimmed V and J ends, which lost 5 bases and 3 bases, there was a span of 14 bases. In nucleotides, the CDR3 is TGTGCCAGCAGTCCCCAAGGGACAATCTACGAGCAGTACTTC. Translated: CASSPQGTIYEQYF.